One and the same sample provided the 7 T cell receptor beta chains below, sequenced in a study of blood T cell repertoires in COVID-19. TCRdb keeps only in-frame clones here, not all; method: immunoSEQ multiplex PCR. In the table there are roughly 300,000 clones, more than 75% of which are singletons. Material: peripheral blood. The receptor set was obtained from a woman in her thirties or forties who had recovered from COVID-19.

In regard to this clone: Other DNA sequences in the sample encode the same CDR3. The chain carries TRBV20-1 and TRBJ1-2; D not certain. The V end was cut by 3 bases, the J end by 5 bases, with 7 bases between. CDR1 and CDR2 from the germline V gene are DFQATT and SNEGSKA (reference sequence). The CDR3 is 11 amino acids. Written as DNA, the CDR3 is TGCAGTGCTAGGTCGCGGTATGGCTACACCTTC. Amino acid sequence: CSARSRYGYTF.

This rearrangement joins TRBV28 to TRBJ1-3, with 8 nucleotides matching TRBD1. CDR1 is MDHEN, CDR2 SYDVKM, per germline. After removal of 5 bases from V and 4 bases from J, the junction contained 13 bases not matched to a gene. CDR3 size: 17 residues. The CDR3 DNA reads as TGTGCCAGCAGTCGTCCTGGACAGGGTTTTAGCGGAAACACCATATATTTT. The encoded protein is CASSRPGQGFSGNTIYF.

The chain joins TRBV7-2 to TRBJ1-2, with D possibly being TRBD1 (6 bases). V was cut by 5 bases and J by 4 bases, with 23 bases left in between. The CDR3 runs 17 residues. Germline CDR1 reads SGHTA; CDR2 reads FQGNSA. DNA of the CDR3: TGTGCCAGCAGCCCAACGGCAGGGACAATGGGGAGCTATGGCTACACCTTC. This sequence encodes CASSPTAGTMGSYGYTF.

The chain joins TRBV11-2 to TRBJ2-7; no clear D gene. The CDR3 extends over 14 amino acids. CDR1 is SGHAT and CDR2 is FQNNGV in the germline V gene. V was cut by 1 base and J by 6 bases, with 13 bases left in between. This CDR3 reads CASSLVGEFSEQYF. The CDR3 coding sequence is TGTGCCAGCAGCTTAGTAGGAGAGTTTTCCGAGCAGTACTTC.

The chain has TRBV19 and TRBJ1-5; D unclear. The germline CDR1 and CDR2 sequences are LNHDA and SQIVND (reference sequence). The CDR3 is 14 amino acids. V lost 2 bases and J lost 1, with 6 bases in between. The CDR3 here is CASSIRESNQPQHF. The CDR3 DNA is TGTGCCAGTAGTATACGGGAGAGCAATCAGCCCCAGCATTTT.

This chain joins TRBV24-1 and TRBJ2-7, with 8 bases aligning to TRBD1. V lost 2 bases to trimming and J lost 6 bases; unmatched junction nucleotides: 14. The CDR3 spans 17 residues. The germline V gene encodes CDR1 KGHDR and CDR2 SFDVKD. CDR3 sequence (DNA): TGTGCCACCAGTGATTCCCGGACAGGGCTATTGTCCAGCGAGCAGTACTTC. Translated: CATSDSRTGLLSSEQYF.

This clone was seen just once. This chain connects TRBV12-5 to TRBJ2-7, with 8 nucleotides matching TRBD1. The junction had 4 bases not matched to a gene; V was cut back by 2 bases and J by 1 base. Germline values: CDR1 LGHNT, CDR2 FRNRAP. There are 15 residues in the CDR3. CDR3 sequence reads: CASGLPGQDSYEQYF. For the CDR3, the DNA is TGTGCTAGTGGTTTGCCGGGACAGGATTCCTACGAGCAGTACTTC.